This T cell receptor beta chain was profiled in a study of T cells in localized non-small cell lung cancer. General study results and limits: A median of around 52 clones ranked among the top 100 in tumor appeared in adjacent lung. Higher blood T cell density went with longer overall survival.

This clone has only a few counts. Antigen unknown. The junction departs from germline at one end; a sequencing error may be responsible. Germline V gives CDR1 SGHNT, CDR2 YENEEA. CDR3 size: 15 residues. Using immunoSEQ multiplex PCR, the repertoire was profiled, and TCRdb retains in-frame clones only, with some absent. The sample carries 9,500 to 14,000 clones, just under 30% recorded once. The TCR comes from a man aged 40 to 75 with stage I lung adenocarcinoma. This specimen consisted of lung tumor tissue, obtained before any cancer treatment. This chain uses TRBV11-3 with TRBJ2-2, with 10 nucleotides matching TRBD1. The CDR3 is CASSLGTGVSGELFF. DNA for the CDR3: TGTGCTAGCAGCTTAGGGACAGGGGTATCCGGGGAGCTGTTTTTT.